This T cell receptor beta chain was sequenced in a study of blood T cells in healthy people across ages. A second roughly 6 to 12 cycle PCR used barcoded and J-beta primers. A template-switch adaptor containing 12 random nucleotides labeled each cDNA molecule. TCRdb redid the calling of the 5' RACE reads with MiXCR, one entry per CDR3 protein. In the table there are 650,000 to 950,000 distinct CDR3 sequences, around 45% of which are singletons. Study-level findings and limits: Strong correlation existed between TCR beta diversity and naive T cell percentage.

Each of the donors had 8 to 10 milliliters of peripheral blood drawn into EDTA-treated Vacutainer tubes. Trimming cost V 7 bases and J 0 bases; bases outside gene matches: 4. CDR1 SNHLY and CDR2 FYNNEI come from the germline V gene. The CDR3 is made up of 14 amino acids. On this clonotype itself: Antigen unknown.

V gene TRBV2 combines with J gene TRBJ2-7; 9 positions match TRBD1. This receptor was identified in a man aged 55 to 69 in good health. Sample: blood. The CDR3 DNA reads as TGTGCCAGCAAGGACAGGGGTGCCTCCTACGAGCAGTACTTC. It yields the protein CASKDRGASYEQYF.